These T cell receptor beta chains were read from a single sample in a study of a mutant IDH1 vaccine in newly diagnosed glioma. For these receptors, no antigen is known. Assay used: immunoSEQ multiplex PCR; TCRdb lists only in-frame clones, some missing. Of 50,000 to 70,000 clones in the sample, 80% to 85% were seen once. Here the sequenced sample was PBMCs, taken from a glioma patient whose treatment included an IDH1 peptide vaccine. These receptors all stem from a woman aged 40-49 years with glioma. Some clones in this sample may be carry-over from other donors' samples. Both conserved end residues are part of each CDR3. A D gene is named only where the DNA matches it firmly. Where a row states a size, it is once, few, many or the class of an expanded clone; other rows omit it.

D,J,V,size,CDR3,DNA
.,TRBJ2-7,TRBV7-8,.,CASSFTTYEQYF,TGTGCCAGCAGCTTCACCACCTACGAGCAGTACTTC
.,TRBJ2-7,TRBV4-1,.,CASSLEGGPRSYEQYF,TGCGCCAGCAGCCTGGAGGGGGGCCCTCGCTCCTACGAGCAGTACTTC
TRBD2,TRBJ2-5,TRBV4-1,.,CASSQGGSETQYF,TGCGCCAGCAGCCAGGGAGGGTCGGAGACCCAGTACTTC
TRBD1,TRBJ1-2,TRBV7-2,once,CASSLGWTGNYGYTF,TGTGCCAGCAGCCTAGGATGGACAGGAAACTATGGCTACACCTTC
.,TRBJ2-7,TRBV10-3,.,CATRRDMSSEQYF,TGTGCCACGCGCCGGGACATGTCGTCTGAGCAGTACTTC
.,TRBJ1-2,TRBV6-1,.,CASIRVNYGYTF,TGTGCCAGCATTCGGGTTAACTATGGCTACACCTTC
TRBD2,TRBJ2-1,TRBV6-5,.,CASSSTSGYNEQFF,TGTGCCAGCAGTTCGACTAGCGGCTACAATGAGCAGTTCTTC
.,TRBJ1-3,TRBV19,.,CASNPGQYGNTIYF,TGTGCCAGTAACCCAGGGCAGTACGGAAACACCATATATTTT
.,TRBJ1-6,TRBV10-3,.,CAISAEGSYNSPLHF,TGTGCCATCAGTGCGGAGGGATCCTATAATTCACCCCTCCACTTT
.,TRBJ2-4,TRBV5-6,.,CASSLRGNLAYIQYF,TGTGCCAGCAGCTTGAGGGGGAATCTAGCGTACATTCAGTACTTC
.,TRBJ1-3,TRBV2,.,CASRQNRENTIYF,TGTGCCAGCAGGCAAAACAGGGAAAACACCATATATTTT
.,TRBJ2-5,TRBV11-2,once,CASSYPGGQETQYF,TGTGCCAGCAGCTATCCGGGCGGCCAAGAGACCCAGTACTTC
TRBD1,TRBJ2-1,TRBV13,.,CASSAETGQIVNEQFF,TGTGCCAGCAGCGCCGAGACAGGGCAAATTGTGAATGAGCAGTTCTTC
.,TRBJ1-4,TRBV30,.,CAWSGGRRNEKLFF,TGTGCCTGGAGTGGGGGACGGCGTAATGAAAAACTGTTTTTT
.,TRBJ1-6,TRBV4-3,.,CASSRQGYNSPLHF,TGCGCCAGCAGCCGGCAGGGTTACAATTCACCCCTCCACTTT
.,TRBJ2-5,TRBV7-9,.,CASSLPRVETQYF,TGTGCCAGCAGCTTACCCAGGGTGGAGACCCAGTACTTC
TRBD1,TRBJ1-5,TRBV6-5,.,CASSFSGQDQPQHF,TGTGCCAGCAGTTTTTCAGGACAGGACCAGCCCCAGCATTTT
TRBD1,TRBJ2-2,TRBV4-3,.,CASSHLTGGGNGELFF,TGCGCCAGCAGCCATTTGACAGGGGGCGGGAACGGGGAGCTGTTTTTT
TRBD2,TRBJ2-1,TRBV7-9,.,CASSLGSGGVNEQFF,TGTGCCAGCAGCTTGGGAAGCGGGGGGGTTAATGAGCAGTTCTTC
.,TRBJ1-4,TRBV2,.,CASYSAGELFF,TGTGCCAGCTACTCGGCAGGGGAACTGTTTTTT
.,TRBJ2-5,TRBV21-1,.,CASSKERGQETQYF,TGTGCCAGCAGCAAAGAACGGGGACAAGAGACCCAGTACTTC
.,TRBJ1-1,TRBV25-1,.,CASSPLGGEAFF,TGTGCCAGCAGTCCCCTGGGGGGGGAAGCTTTCTTT
TRBD1,TRBJ2-6,TRBV13,once,CASCRDRQGASGANVLTF,TGTGCCAGCTGTCGAGATAGGCAGGGGGCTTCTGGGGCCAACGTCCTGACTTTC
.,TRBJ1-1,TRBV7-9,.,CASSPGGLLEAFF,TGTGCCAGCAGCCCCGGAGGTCTCCTTGAAGCTTTCTTT
.,TRBJ1-2,TRBV5-8,.,CASSDRGTRDGYTF,TGTGCCAGCAGCGATCGGGGGACTCGAGATGGCTACACCTTC
.,TRBJ2-7,TRBV9,once,CASSVGGHHEQYF,TGTGCCAGCAGCGTAGGGGGCCACCACGAGCAGTACTTC
.,TRBJ2-7,TRBV27,once,CASRKPGPLSDEQYF,TGTGCCAGCAGAAAGCCGGGACCCTTGTCGGACGAGCAGTACTTC
TRBD1,TRBJ2-1,TRBV7-8,.,CASSQRGPGIQFF,TGTGCCAGCAGCCAAAGGGGGCCCGGCATACAGTTCTTC
TRBD1,TRBJ1-1,TRBV29-1,.,CSSTGGLNTEAFF,TGCAGCTCGACAGGGGGATTGAACACTGAAGCTTTCTTT
.,TRBJ1-1,TRBV9,few,CASSVDPNPNTEAFF,TGTGCCAGCAGCGTAGATCCGAATCCGAACACTGAAGCTTTCTTT
.,TRBJ2-7,TRBV27,.,CASSRGGPYEQYF,TGTGCCAGCAGCCGCGGGGGCCCCTACGAGCAGTACTTC
.,TRBJ2-7,TRBV6-6,.,CASSPQPGRETYEQYF,TGTGCCAGCAGTCCTCAACCGGGACGCGAGACCTACGAGCAGTACTTC
.,TRBJ1-5,TRBV15,.,CATSRDRAINQPQHF,TGTGCCACCAGCAGAGATCGGGCCATTAATCAGCCCCAGCATTTT
.,TRBJ2-1,TRBV19,.,CASSQSSSYNEQFF,TGTGCCAGTAGTCAAAGTAGCTCCTACAATGAGCAGTTCTTC
TRBD1,TRBJ1-2,TRBV15,.,CATSRDRWPDRFYGYTF,TGTGCCACCAGCAGAGATCGATGGCCGGACAGGTTCTATGGCTACACCTTC
.,TRBJ2-1,TRBV6-4,.,CASSDVTRGAPEQFF,TGTGCCAGCAGTGACGTAACGAGGGGAGCTCCTGAGCAGTTCTTC
TRBD1,TRBJ1-5,TRBV2,.,CASSEGRQGSNQPQHF,TGTGCCAGCAGTGAGGGGCGACAGGGTTCCAATCAGCCCCAGCATTTT
.,TRBJ1-5,TRBV10-3,.,CAISESSGAGQPQHF,TGTGCCATCAGTGAGTCCTCGGGGGCAGGGCAGCCCCAGCATTTT
TRBD1,TRBJ1-4,TRBV2,.,CASRSGTANEKLFF,TGTGCCAGCAGATCCGGGACAGCTAATGAAAAACTGTTTTTT
.,TRBJ1-2,TRBV7-2,medium-sized,CASSSGQGGALDGYTF,TGTGCCAGCAGCTCAGGGCAAGGGGGGGCTCTCGATGGCTACACCTTC
.,TRBJ1-5,TRBV27,.,CASSPSVGNSNQPQHF,TGTGCCAGCAGCCCCTCCGTAGGGAATAGCAATCAGCCCCAGCATTTT
.,TRBJ2-5,TRBV25-1,.,CASSSPLFASPQETQYF,TGTGCCAGCAGCTCACCCCTATTTGCTAGTCCCCAAGAGACCCAGTACTTC
TRBD1,TRBJ2-1,TRBV5-1,medium-sized,CASSPRYRDRDLNEQFF,TGCGCCAGCAGCCCTCGATACCGGGACAGAGATCTCAATGAGCAGTTCTTC
.,TRBJ1-2,TRBV5-8,once,CASSYQLRGPSDTF,TGTGCCAGCAGCTACCAACTTCGGGGGCCCTCGGACACCTTC
.,TRBJ1-1,TRBV10-3,.,CAITAAPLNTEAFF,TGTGCCATCACCGCGGCCCCTTTGAACACTGAAGCTTTCTTT
.,TRBJ1-5,TRBV5-4,.,CASSLDYSNQPQHF,TGTGCCAGCAGCTTGGATTATAGCAATCAGCCCCAGCATTTT
.,TRBJ2-2,TRBV5-1,.,CASSSQGTGELFF,TGCGCCAGCAGCTCACAGGGAACCGGGGAGCTGTTTTTT
TRBD1,TRBJ2-7,TRBV6-5,.,CASSSGTGTWDEQYF,TGTGCCAGCAGCTCCGGGACAGGGACGTGGGACGAGCAGTACTTC
.,TRBJ1-1,TRBV7-9,.,CASRHPPGHLNTEAFF,TGTGCCAGCAGACACCCGCCGGGACACCTTAACACTGAAGCTTTCTTT
TRBD1,TRBJ2-2,TRBV5-4,.,CASSSRTGMGTGELFF,TGTGCCAGCAGCTCTCGGACAGGGATGGGGACCGGGGAGCTGTTTTTT
.,TRBJ2-5,TRBV29-1,.,CSLSWRGGETQYF,TGCAGCCTTTCTTGGCGGGGTGGGGAGACCCAGTACTTC
.,TRBJ1-5,TRBV6-5,few,CASSPEAYQPQHF,TGTGCCAGCAGTCCCGAAGCCTATCAGCCCCAGCATTTT